The present T cell receptor beta chain was sequenced within a study of shared clonotypes between healthy human individuals. Notes on the study in general: Large sequencing depth failed to make sorted-subset sequencing complete, rarefaction showed.

This table comes from immunoSEQ multiplex PCR, and its TCRdb copy is limited to in-frame clones, with some not included. Among approximately 1,000,000 clones listed, roughly 74% were seen once. It was into CD45RA+ naive and CD45RA-negative memory subsets that the CD4+ cells were split. The CDR3 has 15 amino acids. Trimming cost V 3 bases and J 1 base, with 10 bases left between them. The germline V gene has CDR1 SGHTA and CDR2 FQGNSA. A word on this clone: The antigen remains undetermined.

The sample was memory CD4+ T cells from PBMCs. This sample's subset: CD45RA-negative fraction. V and J are TRBV7-2 and TRBJ1-5, with D possibly matching TRBD1 (5 bases). This clonotype was sampled from a man aged 18-30 years in good health. Some clones in this sample may be carry-over from other donors' samples. CDR3 amino acids: CASSFDSRSNQPQHF. CDR3 DNA: TGTGCCAGCAGCTTCGACAGTCGCAGCAATCAGCCCCAGCATTTT.